This T cell receptor beta chain came from a study of CXCR3-negative and CXCR3-positive naive CD8 T cells. With regard to this clonotype: The antigen remains unidentified.

UMI-labeled 5' RACE TRB cDNA libraries were prepared from the cells. Each CDR3 protein gets one entry in TCRdb, which reprocessed the 5' RACE reads and gives no DNA. With over 45,000 distinct CDR3 sequences in the sample, the ten largest clones hold around 16%. CDR3 size: 17 residues. CDR1 and CDR2 (germline): LNHDA, SQIVND (reference sequence). The study, taken as a whole, reports: Each naive subset displayed comparably high diversity, whereas memory CD8+ cells displayed much lower diversity. Unlike memory cells, which differed, naive CXCR3-negative and CXCR3-positive cells had similar TRBV-TRBJ usage.

Sample: memory CD8+ T cells from blood. This sequence joins TRBV19 and TRBJ2-2; TCRdb indicates TRBD2, and absent DNA this call remains unverified. The TCR sequence derives from a human donor in good health. Some clones in this sample may be carry-over from other donors' samples. CDR3 in amino acids: CASSIPSGGVHAGELFF. Supplemented by reference TRBV19 and TRBJ2-2, the full variable domain reads DGGITQSPKYLFRKEGQNVTLSCEQNLNHDAMYWYRQDPGQGLRLIYYSQIVNDFQKGDIAEGYSVSREKKESFPLTVTSAQKNPTAFYLCASSIPSGGVHAGELFFGEGSRLTVL.